This TCR beta chain was profiled in a study of blood T cell repertoires in COVID-19. Only in-frame clones appear in the TCRdb table, and some are missing; sequencing was by immunoSEQ multiplex PCR. The sample holds roughly 260,000 clones, 75% to 95% seen once. Trimming removed 6 bases from V and 6 bases from J; junction bases left unmatched: 2. The CDR3 covers 13 residues. Looked up from germline, CDR1 is MNHEY and CDR2 is SMNVEV (reference sequence). The gene calls are TRBV27 and TRBJ2-7; 13 nucleotides agree with TRBD2. The specimen sequenced was peripheral blood. This receptor was identified in a person between 18 and 35 years old with COVID-19, enrolled during active disease. CDR3 protein: CASRGLAGSEQYF. In DNA form, the CDR3 reads TGTGCCAGCAGGGGACTAGCGGGGTCCGAGCAGTACTTC.